Detailed here is one T cell receptor (beta chain). This clone was detected only once. Which antigen it targets is not known. No much larger clone is present one base from it, and per-base qualities are unavailable. Using the deep immunoSEQ assay, multiplex PCR amplified TCR CDR3 regions from genomic DNA. Extracted genomic DNA from each cell subset was spread evenly across all wells of several immunoSEQ 96-well plates, with each plate serving as a replicate. For sorted subsets, each replicate PCR was loaded with 200 ng genomic DNA, equivalent to roughly 30,000 T cell genomes. Purified libraries were measured with a Qubit 3.0 fluorometer, size-checked on a Bioanalyzer 2100, and measured again with the KAPA Library Quantification kit. Every immunoSEQ 96-well plate was sequenced on a dedicated single-read 150-cycle Illumina NextSeq 550 flow cell. Processing in the source paper ran as follows. Because the immunoSEQ output included only junctional sequences and no quality scores, the filtering could not be the same as the filtering used for full-length reads. To assign V/J genes and CDR3, sequences were annotated against IMGT germline references using PyIR, a Python wrapper for IgBLAST v1.9. Reads were removed for weak V/J assignments (E-value above 1e-6), missing CDR3, stop codons, out-of-frame junctions, or ambiguous translated residues. V3J clonotypes were defined as sequences sharing the same inferred V gene, J gene, and CDR3 amino acid sequence. To compute the percentage overlap between repertoires, the number of shared unique clonotypes was divided by the size of the smaller repertoire. Richness of each repertoire was evaluated using RTK rarefaction, the Chao1 estimator, and Recon v2.1 estimates of unobserved clonotypes. OLGA was used to compute generation probabilities for all TCRbeta clonotypes that the gDNA method yielded from a handful of donors. The clones in this table, taken by TCRdb from immuneACCESS, are in-frame only. Not every clone is retained; where verified, under half of the shortfall comes from an unresolved V gene, and the cause of the rest is unknown. V and J calls plus clone size are reproduced from that table; the DNA served to infer D and trimming. The sample includes 2,500,000 or so clones, with around 93% observed a single time. Roughly 0.34% of the sample goes to the ten largest clones.

The record originates from a study of shared clonotypes between healthy human individuals (dated by TCRdb to 2018 to 2021). Background on the whole study: The cohort comprised a couple of women and a few men aged 18 to 49 years. Different laboratories and diverse techniques were used to prepare libraries and sequence TCR repertoires, to increase sequencing depth and limit assay-specific biases. For each donor, three plates each were used for CD4 naive and CD4 memory, two plates were used for CD8 naive, and one plate was used for CD8 memory. Between about 0.8 and 9 billion PBMCs per donor were obtained by leukapheresis. To estimate repertoire size and how much clonotypes are shared between individuals, the study performed deep sequencing of blood TCR repertoires from about 5 healthy adults.

The donors were healthy, HIV-negative adults with no recently reported acute infections or vaccinations. Every donor was a Caucasian adult residing in Nashville, Tennessee, USA. CD4+ T cells were enriched by magnetic negative selection, after which naive cells were positively selected on CD45RA and the negative fraction was taken as the memory subset. After blood collection by leukapheresis, PBMCs were isolated using Ficoll-Histopaque density gradient centrifugation and then cryopreserved in the vapor phase of liquid nitrogen. Analytical flow cytometry was used to check the purity and quantity of each magnetically sorted T cell population. Each sorted fraction had its genomic DNA isolated and then quantified by UV absorbance on a Nanodrop 2000c. What the authors observed across the whole study: Because the study included a small number of donors, the genetic and exposure-history diversity represented was limited. Sampling was restricted to blood, and TCR repertoires in tissues likely differ from the TCR repertoires found in blood. Incomplete sequencing was indicated by rarefaction of sorted-subset datasets, despite the large sequencing depth. Naive subsets generally had larger estimated clonotype richness than memory subsets did. Based on pairwise subsampling, the degree of clonotype sharing among donors was expected to be affected by sequencing depth. Higher generation probabilities were observed for clonotypes shared by all four sorted-subset donors than for non-shared clonotypes. About 4.5% of naive CD4, 3.5% of naive CD8, around 2.3% of memory CD4, and about 0.4% of memory CD8 clonotypes were shared across a few donors.

Sequences MGHRA (CDR1) and YSYEKL (CDR2) are obtained from the germline V gene. The CDR3 starts with the cysteine, ends with the phenylalanine, and has 14 residues. Just CDR3 DNA is preserved here, 42 bases in frame from base 1. V loses 1 base of germline sequence and J loses 8 bases, and the interval between the two ends is 12 bases. The TCR sequence derives from a young man in good health. Some clones in this sample may be carry-over from other donors' samples. The chain joins TRBV4-1 to TRBJ2-1; TRBD1 is perhaps the D gene, given 5 matching bases. The sequenced sample consisted of naive CD4+ T cells from PBMCs. The sample's cell subset or site, from its label and the paper: CD45RA+ positively selected. The sequence in DNA is TGCGCCAGCAGCCAAGTGTTTCAGGGCCATGAGCAGTTCTTC. Translated, it reads CASSQVFQGHEQFF.